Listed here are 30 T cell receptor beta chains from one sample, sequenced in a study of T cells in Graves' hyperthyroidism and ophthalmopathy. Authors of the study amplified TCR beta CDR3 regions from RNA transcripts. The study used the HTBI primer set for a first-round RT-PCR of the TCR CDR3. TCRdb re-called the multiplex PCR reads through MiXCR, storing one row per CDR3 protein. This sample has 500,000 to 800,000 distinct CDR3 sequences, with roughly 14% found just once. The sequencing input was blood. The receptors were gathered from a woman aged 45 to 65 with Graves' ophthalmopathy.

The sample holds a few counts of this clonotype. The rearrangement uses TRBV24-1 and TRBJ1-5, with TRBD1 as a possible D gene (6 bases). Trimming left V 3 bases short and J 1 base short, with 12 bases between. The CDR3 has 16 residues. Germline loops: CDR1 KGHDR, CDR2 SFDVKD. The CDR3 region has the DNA TGTGCCACCAGTGATCACAGGGCAGGAAGCAATCAGCCCCAGCATTTT. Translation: CATSDHRAGSNQPQHF.

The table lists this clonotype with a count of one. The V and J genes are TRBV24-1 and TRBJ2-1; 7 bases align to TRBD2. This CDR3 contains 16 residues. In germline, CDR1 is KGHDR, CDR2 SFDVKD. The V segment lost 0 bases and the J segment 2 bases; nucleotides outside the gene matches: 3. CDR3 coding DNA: TGTGCCACCAGTGATTTGCCTAGCGGACCCTACAATGAGCAGTTCTTC. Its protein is CATSDLPSGPYNEQFF.

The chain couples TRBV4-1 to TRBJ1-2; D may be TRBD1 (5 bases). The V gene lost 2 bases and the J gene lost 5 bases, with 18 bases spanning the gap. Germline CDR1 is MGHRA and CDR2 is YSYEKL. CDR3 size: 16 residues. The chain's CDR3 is CASSQRFEGIAYGYTF. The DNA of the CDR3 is TGCGCCAGCAGCCAACGGTTTGAGGGGATCGCGTATGGCTACACCTTC.

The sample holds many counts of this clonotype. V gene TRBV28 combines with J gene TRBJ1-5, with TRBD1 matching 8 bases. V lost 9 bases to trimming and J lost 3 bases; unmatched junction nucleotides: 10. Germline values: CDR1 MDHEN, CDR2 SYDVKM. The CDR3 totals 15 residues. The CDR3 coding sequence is TGTGCCAGTGCACCCGGGACAGGCAACAATCAGCCCCAGCATTTT. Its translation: CASAPGTGNNQPQHF. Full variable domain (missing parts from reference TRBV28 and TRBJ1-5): DVKVTQSSRYLVKRTGEKVFLECVQDMDHENMFWYRQDPGLGLRLIYFSYDVKMKEKGDIPEGYSVSREKKERFSLILESASTNQTSMYLCASAPGTGNNQPQHFGDGTRLSIL.

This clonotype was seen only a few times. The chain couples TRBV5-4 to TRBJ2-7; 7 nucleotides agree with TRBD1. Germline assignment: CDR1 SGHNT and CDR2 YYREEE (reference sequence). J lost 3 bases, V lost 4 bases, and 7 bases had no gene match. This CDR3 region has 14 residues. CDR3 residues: CASSTRTGNYEQYF. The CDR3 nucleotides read TGTGCCAGCAGCACCCGGACAGGAAACTACGAGCAGTACTTC. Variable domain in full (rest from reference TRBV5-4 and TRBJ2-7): ETGVTQSPTHLIKTRGQQVTLRCSSQSGHNTVSWYQQALGQGPQFIFQYYREEENGRGNFPPRFSGLQFPNYSSELNVNALELDDSALYLCASSTRTGNYEQYFGPGTRLTVT.

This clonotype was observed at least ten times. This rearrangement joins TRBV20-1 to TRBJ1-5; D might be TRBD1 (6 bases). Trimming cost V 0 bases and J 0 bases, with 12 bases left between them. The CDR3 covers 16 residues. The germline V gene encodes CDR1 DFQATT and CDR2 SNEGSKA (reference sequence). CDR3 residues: CSARERGDHSNQPQHF. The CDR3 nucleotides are TGCAGTGCTAGAGAGAGGGGGGACCATAGCAATCAGCCCCAGCATTTT.

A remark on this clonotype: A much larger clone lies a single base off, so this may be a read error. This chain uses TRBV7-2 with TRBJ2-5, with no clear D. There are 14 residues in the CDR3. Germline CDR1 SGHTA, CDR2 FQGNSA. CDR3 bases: TGTGCCGGCAGCTTAGGTGTGTACCAAGAGACCCAGTACTTC. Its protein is CAGSLGVYQETQYF.

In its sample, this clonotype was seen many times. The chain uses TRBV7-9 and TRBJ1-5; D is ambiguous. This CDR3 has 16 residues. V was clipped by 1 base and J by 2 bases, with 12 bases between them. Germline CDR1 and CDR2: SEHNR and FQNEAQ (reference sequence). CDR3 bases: TGTGCCAGCAGCTTAGGTCGGGATCGGGGCAATCAGCCCCAGCATTTT. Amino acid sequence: CASSLGRDRGNQPQHF.

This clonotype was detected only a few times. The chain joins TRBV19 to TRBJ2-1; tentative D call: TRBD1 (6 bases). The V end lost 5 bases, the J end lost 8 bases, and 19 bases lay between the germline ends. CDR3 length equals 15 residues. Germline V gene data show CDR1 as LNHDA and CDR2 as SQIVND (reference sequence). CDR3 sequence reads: CASSYNTGFRDEQFF. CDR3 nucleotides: TGTGCCAGTAGTTACAATACAGGGTTTAGGGATGAGCAGTTCTTC.

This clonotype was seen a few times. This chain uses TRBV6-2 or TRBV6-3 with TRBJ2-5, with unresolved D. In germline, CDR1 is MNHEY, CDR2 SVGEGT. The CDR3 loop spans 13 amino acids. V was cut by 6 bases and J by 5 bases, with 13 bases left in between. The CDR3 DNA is TGTGCCAGCAGCCTCGGAGAGACGGAGACCCAGTACTTC. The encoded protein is CASSLGETETQYF.

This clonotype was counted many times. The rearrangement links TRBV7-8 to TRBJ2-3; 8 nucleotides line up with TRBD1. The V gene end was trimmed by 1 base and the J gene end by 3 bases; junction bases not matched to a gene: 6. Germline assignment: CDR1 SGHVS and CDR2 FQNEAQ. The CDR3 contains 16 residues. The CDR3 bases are TGTGCCAGCAGCTTAGTTCTTGGGACAGGAACAGATACGCAGTATTTT. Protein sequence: CASSLVLGTGTDTQYF.

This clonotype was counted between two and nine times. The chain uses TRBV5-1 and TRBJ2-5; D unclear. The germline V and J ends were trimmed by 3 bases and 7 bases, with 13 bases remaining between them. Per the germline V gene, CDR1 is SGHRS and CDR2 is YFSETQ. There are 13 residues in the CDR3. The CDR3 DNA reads TGCGCCAGCAGCTCCCCATCAGGTGGGACCCAGTACTTC. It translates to CASSSPSGGTQYF. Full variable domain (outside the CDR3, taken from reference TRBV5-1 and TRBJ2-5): KAGVTQTPRYLIKTRGQQVTLSCSPISGHRSVSWYQQTPGQGLQFLFEYFSETQRNKGNFPGRFSGRQFSNSRSEMNVSTLELGDSALYLCASSSPSGGTQYFGPGTRLLVL.

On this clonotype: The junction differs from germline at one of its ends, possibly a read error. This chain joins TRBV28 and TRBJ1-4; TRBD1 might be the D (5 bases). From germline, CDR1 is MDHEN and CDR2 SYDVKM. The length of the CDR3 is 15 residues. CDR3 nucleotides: TGTGTCAGCAGCCATCCCGGGACGGCGGGTGAAAAACTGTTTTTT. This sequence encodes CVSSHPGTAGEKLFF.

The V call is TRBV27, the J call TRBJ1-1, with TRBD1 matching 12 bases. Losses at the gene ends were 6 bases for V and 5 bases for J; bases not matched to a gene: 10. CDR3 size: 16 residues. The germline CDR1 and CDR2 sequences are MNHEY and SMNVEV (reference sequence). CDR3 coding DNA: TGTGCCAGCAGCCGGGGACAGGGGGCTTGGATGACTGAAGCTTTCTTT. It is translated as CASSRGQGAWMTEAFF.

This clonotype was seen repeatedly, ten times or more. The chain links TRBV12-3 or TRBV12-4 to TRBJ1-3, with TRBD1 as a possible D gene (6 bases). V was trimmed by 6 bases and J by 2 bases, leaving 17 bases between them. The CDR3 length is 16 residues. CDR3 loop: CASSHQQGWAGNTIYF. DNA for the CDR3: TGTGCCAGCAGCCACCAACAGGGATGGGCTGGAAACACCATATATTTT.

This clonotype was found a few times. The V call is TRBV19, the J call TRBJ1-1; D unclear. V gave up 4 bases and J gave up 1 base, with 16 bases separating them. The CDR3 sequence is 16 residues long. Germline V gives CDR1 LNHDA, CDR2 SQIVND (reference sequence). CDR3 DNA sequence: TGTGCCAGTAGTAGACCATCAAGGGTAGCGAACACTGAAGCTTTCTTT. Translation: CASSRPSRVANTEAFF. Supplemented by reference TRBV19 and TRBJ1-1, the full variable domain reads DGGITQSPKYLFRKEGQNVTLSCEQNLNHDAMYWYRQDPGQGLRLIYYSQIVNDFQKGDIAEGYSVSREKKESFPLTVTSAQKNPTAFYLCASSRPSRVANTEAFFGQGTRLTVV.

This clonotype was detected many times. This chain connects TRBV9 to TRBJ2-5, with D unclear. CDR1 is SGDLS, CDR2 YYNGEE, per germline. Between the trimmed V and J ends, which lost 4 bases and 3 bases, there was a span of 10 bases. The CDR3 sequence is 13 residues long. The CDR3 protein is CASSPGVKETQYF. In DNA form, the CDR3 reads TGTGCCAGCAGCCCGGGTGTTAAAGAGACCCAGTACTTC.

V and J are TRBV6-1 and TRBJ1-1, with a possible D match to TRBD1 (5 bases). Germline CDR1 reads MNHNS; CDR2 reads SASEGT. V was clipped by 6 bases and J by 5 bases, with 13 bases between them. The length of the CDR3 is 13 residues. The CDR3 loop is CASRDRGKTEAFF. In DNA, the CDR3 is TGTGCCAGCAGGGACCGGGGGAAGACTGAAGCTTTCTTT.

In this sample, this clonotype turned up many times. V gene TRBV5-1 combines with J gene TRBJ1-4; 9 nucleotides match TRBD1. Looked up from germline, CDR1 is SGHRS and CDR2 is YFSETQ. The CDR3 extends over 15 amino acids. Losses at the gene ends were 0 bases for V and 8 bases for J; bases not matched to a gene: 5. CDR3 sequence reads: CASSLEGQGDEKLFF. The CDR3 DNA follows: TGCGCCAGCAGCTTGGAGGGACAGGGTGACGAAAAACTGTTTTTT.

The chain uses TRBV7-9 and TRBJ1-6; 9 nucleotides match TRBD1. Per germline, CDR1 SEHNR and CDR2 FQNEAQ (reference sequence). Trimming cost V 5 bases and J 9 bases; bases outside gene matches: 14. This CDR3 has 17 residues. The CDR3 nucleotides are TGTGCCAGCAGCCCCCTCCTTCCCGGGACAGGGAGTTCACCCCTCCACTTT. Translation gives CASSPLLPGTGSSPLHF.

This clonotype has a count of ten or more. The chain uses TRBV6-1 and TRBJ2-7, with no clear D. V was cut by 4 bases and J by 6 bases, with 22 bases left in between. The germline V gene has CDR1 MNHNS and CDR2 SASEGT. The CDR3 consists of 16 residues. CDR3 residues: CASSGFPQSIMSEQYF. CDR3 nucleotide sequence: TGTGCCAGCAGTGGATTCCCACAAAGTATCATGAGCGAGCAGTACTTC.

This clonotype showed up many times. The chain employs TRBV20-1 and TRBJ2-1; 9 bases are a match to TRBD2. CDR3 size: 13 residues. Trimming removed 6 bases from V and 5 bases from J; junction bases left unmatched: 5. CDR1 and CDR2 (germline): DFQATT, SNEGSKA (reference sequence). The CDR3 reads CSAPGLANNEQFF. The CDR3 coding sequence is TGCAGTGCCCCGGGACTAGCTAACAATGAGCAGTTCTTC.

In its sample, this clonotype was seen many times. CDR3 loop: CASSIVVFLDEQYF. The CDR3, as DNA: TGTGCCAGTAGTATAGTAGTTTTTCTGGACGAGCAGTACTTC. V is TRBV19 and J is TRBJ2-7; D is ambiguous. In germline, CDR1 is LNHDA, CDR2 SQIVND (reference sequence). V lost 1 base and J 5 bases, leaving 12 bases between the germline ends. The length of the CDR3 is 14 residues.

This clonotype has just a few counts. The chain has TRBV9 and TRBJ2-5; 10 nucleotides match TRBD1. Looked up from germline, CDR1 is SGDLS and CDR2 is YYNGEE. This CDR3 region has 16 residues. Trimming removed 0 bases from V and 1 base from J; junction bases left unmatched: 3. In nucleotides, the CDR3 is TGTGCCAGCAGCGTAGCCGGACAGGGGGGCCAAGAGACCCAGTACTTC. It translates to CASSVAGQGGQETQYF.

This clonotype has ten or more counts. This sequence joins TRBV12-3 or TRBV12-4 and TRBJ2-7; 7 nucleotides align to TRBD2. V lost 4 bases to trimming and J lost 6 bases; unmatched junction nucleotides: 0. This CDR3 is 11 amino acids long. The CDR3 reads CASSSSGEQYF. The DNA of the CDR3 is TGTGCCAGCAGTTCTAGCGGCGAGCAGTACTTC.

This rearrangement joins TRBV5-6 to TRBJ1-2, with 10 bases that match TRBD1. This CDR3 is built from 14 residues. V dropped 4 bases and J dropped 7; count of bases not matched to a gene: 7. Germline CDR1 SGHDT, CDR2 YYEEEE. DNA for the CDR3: TGTGCCAGCAGCCCCGGGACAGGGGAACTTGGCTACACCTTC. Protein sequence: CASSPGTGELGYTF.

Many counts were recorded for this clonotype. CDR3 loop: CASSQGREGNSPLHF. The DNA of the CDR3 is TGTGCCAGCAGCCAAGGGCGGGAAGGCAACTCACCCCTCCACTTT. The V call is TRBV3-1, the J call TRBJ1-6; D not resolved. The CDR3 runs to 15 residues. Germline CDR1 is LGHDT and CDR2 is YNNKEL (reference sequence). The ends were cut back, 1 base at V and 10 bases at J, with 14 bases in the middle.

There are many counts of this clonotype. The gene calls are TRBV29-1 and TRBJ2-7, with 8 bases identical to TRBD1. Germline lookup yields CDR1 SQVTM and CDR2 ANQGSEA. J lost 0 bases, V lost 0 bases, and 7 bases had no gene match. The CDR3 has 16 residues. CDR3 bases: TGCAGCGTTGAAGATGCGGGCAGGGGGCCCTCCTACGAGCAGTACTTC. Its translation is CSVEDAGRGPSYEQYF.

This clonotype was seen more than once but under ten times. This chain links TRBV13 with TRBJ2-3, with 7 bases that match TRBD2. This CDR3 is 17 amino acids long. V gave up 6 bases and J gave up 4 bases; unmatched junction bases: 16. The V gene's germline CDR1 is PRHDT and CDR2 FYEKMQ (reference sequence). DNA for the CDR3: TGTGCCAGCAGAACCCGGGGAGTAGCGGGCCTCTCAGATACGCAGTATTTT. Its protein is CASRTRGVAGLSDTQYF.

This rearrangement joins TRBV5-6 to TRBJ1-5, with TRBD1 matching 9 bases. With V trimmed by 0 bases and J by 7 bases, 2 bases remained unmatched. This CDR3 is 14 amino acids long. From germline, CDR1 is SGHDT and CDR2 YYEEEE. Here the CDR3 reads CASSLGDREQPQHF. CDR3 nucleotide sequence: TGTGCCAGCAGCTTGGGGGACAGGGAACAGCCCCAGCATTTT.